This paragraph covers one T cell receptor beta chain sequence. In the naive CD8 group, cells lacked CD45RO and were positively selected for CCR7, so terminally differentiated effector memory CD45RA+ cells were left out. The sample belongs to a study of shared clonotypes between healthy human individuals. This CDR3 spans 17 amino acids. Looked up from germline, CDR1 is MDHEN and CDR2 is SYDVKM. Trimming at V came to 4 bases and at J to 0 bases, leaving 8 bases not matched to a gene. The assay ran at deep level. Profiled with immunoSEQ multiplex PCR; TCRdb holds only in-frame clones, not every one. The repertoire includes around 610,000 clones, roughly 95% of them detected once, and approximately 0.12% sits in the top ten.

The V call is TRBV28, the J call TRBJ1-5; 8 bases align to TRBD1. The TCR sequence derives from a woman aged 30 to 39 in good health. The sample taken for sequencing was naive CD8+ T cells sorted from blood. The CDR3 region is CASSSLSGGYSNQPQHF. The DNA for the CDR3 is TGTGCCAGCAGTTCCTTATCAGGGGGCTATAGCAATCAGCCCCAGCATTTT. Full variable domain (outside the CDR3, taken from reference TRBV28 and TRBJ1-5): DVKVTQSSRYLVKRTGEKVFLECVQDMDHENMFWYRQDPGLGLRLIYFSYDVKMKEKGDIPEGYSVSREKKERFSLILESASTNQTSMYLCASSSLSGGYSNQPQHFGDGTRLSIL.